This note documents a single T cell receptor (beta chain) sequence. cDNA molecules carried unique molecular identifiers, and template switching added a universal primer site. TCRdb re-called the 5' RACE reads through MiXCR, storing one row per CDR3 protein. The table lists roughly 1,500,000 distinct CDR3 sequences, about 32% of them singletons. This CDR3 comprises 14 residues. Germline assignment: CDR1 MNHEY and CDR2 SMNVEV (reference sequence). V was clipped by 5 bases and J by 4 bases, with 14 bases between them. This specimen belongs to a study of identical twins. Sequenced input: cord blood. V usage is TRBV27 and J usage is TRBJ1-1; D gene ambiguous. The clonotype originates from a newborn girl in good health. The DNA of the CDR3 is TGTGCCAGCAGTCTTTCTGCGGGAGTCACTGAAGCTTTCTTT. Its protein product is CASSLSAGVTEAFF.